This T cell receptor (beta chain) appears in the sequencing data of a study of Graves' ophthalmopathy and Graves' hyperthyroidism (dated by TCRdb to 2017 to 2018). Concerning the study at large: Peripheral blood was collected before any treatment was given, at the time of initial diagnosis. TCR beta repertoire signatures were used to distinguish Graves' ophthalmopathy from Graves' hyperthyroidism and to predict progression to ophthalmopathy. In total, some 130 blood samples were TCR-sequenced: around 42 ophthalmopathy, roughly 77 hyperthyroidism and some 17 hyperthyroidism-to-ophthalmopathy patients. To explore V-J signatures distinguishing ophthalmopathy from hyperthyroidism, a discovery set of more than 95 patients (fewer than 45 ophthalmopathy, 55 to 60 stable hyperthyroidism) was enrolled. The independent validation cohort included 18 hyperthyroidism patients plus 17 patients who later progressed from hyperthyroidism to ophthalmopathy. In about six hyperthyroidism patients, the T-cell repertoires found in thyroid tissue were compared with those found in blood. Following sampling, methimazole starting at 30 mg daily was administered to hyperthyroidism patients, and high-dose intravenous methylprednisolone was administered to ophthalmopathy patients.

The sample holds many counts of this clonotype. There is no known antigen for this receptor. No per-base quality is available; no much larger clone lies one base away. Ophthalmopathy patients had moderately to severely active disease, Clinical Activity Score of at least 3, NOSPECS grade of at least 4, and disease duration under 3 months. Anyone with other autoimmune diseases, uncontrolled infections, pregnancy or lactation was excluded from the study. Diagnosis relied on clinical symptoms, serum thyroxine, TRAb, thyroid ultrasound and orbital computed tomography. Ficoll-Paque density gradient centrifugation was used to isolate PBMCs from 9.5 to 10 ml of fresh peripheral blood. Total RNA was extracted with Trizol reagent and quality-checked on an Agilent 2100 Bioanalyzer. What the study reported, not specific to this receptor: Sample size was not statistically predetermined, and group allocation was not concealed from the investigators. In validation, the model predicted ophthalmopathy progression with more than 70% sensitivity and roughly 72% specificity; approximately 12 predicted patients were CT-confirmed with GO in a median of around 6.5 months. The 13-signature model separated ophthalmopathy from stable hyperthyroidism with roughly 90% sensitivity and approximately 83% specificity in cross-validation, and 80%/75% in the test set. Most expanded thyroid clonotypes with frequency above 0.001 were also detected in blood, suggesting blood repertoires may reflect the thyroid immune response.

TCR beta CDR3 regions were amplified from RNA transcripts for repertoire sequencing. The first round was an RT-PCR using HTBI primers with the Qiagen OneStep RT-PCR kit, and this first round was followed by a second-round multiplex PCR, then size selection and purification. Libraries were sequenced on an Illumina HiSeq2000 using paired-end 100 bp reads. The source study handled its data this way. SOAPnuke was used to process the reads, removing any read that contained adapters or uncalled bases, had a mean Phred below 15, or lacked an exact match to the constant primer or identifier. COPE v1.2.5 was used to merge high-quality paired reads. Unique nucleotide sequences were defined as clonotypes and aligned to IMGT TRB V, D and J references using MiTCR v1.1. The analysis was limited to V-J combinations with a frequency above 0.0001, which together covered roughly 99% of the repertoires. For each V-J combination, a TCR clonal expansion and chaos score was defined as the ratio of F50 clonal expansion to chaos observed in the TCRdist matrix. Features were reduced by Welch's t-statistics and random forest to over 10 V-J combinations, which fed a naive Bayes classifier. The Morisita-Horn index was used to measure how similar the thyroid and blood repertoires were. The public reads were quality trimmed at Q25 with fastp and then assembled into clones with MiXCR by TCRdb, keeping productive beta chains. Every distinct CDR3 protein forms one entry, paired with its most common genes and DNA. The V and J calls and clone size come from TCRdb's table, not from the authors' own analysis. For this sample there are over 650,000 distinct CDR3 sequences; about two fifths appear just once. More than 3% of the sample is in the top ten clones.

This sequence was found in an adult man with Graves' ophthalmopathy. Sequencing was performed on peripheral blood.

The DNA reads TGCGCCAGCAGCTTGGGTGGGAACCTCGCCGCGGAGACCCAGTACTTC. Its coded protein is CASSLGGNLAAETQYF. The chain links TRBV5-1 with TRBJ2-5; the D gene remains uncertain. The CDR3 runs 16 amino acids, cysteine and phenylalanine included. Only the CDR3 portion is preserved as DNA: 48 bases, with reading frame beginning at the first base. Trimming removed 0 bases from V and 5 bases from J, leaving 17 bases between the germline ends. From the germline V gene, CDR1 is SGHRS and CDR2 is YFSETQ.